The 20 T cell receptor beta chains given below trace back to one sample, sequenced in a study of T cell responses to AZD1222 COVID-19 vaccine listed by TCRdb under 2021. In the paper's terms, the time point label means: baseline before first vaccination. Receptors were amplified or captured by the immunoSEQ multiplex PCR assay. Held by TCRdb, this immuneACCESS table contains in-frame sequences only and omits some clones. Under half of the omission traces to an unresolved V gene where checked; the cause of the rest is unknown. Here the sample has around 30,000 clones; approximately 89% occur a single time. The top ten hold about 41% of the sample. Sequenced here: peripheral blood, sampled on day 0 of AZD1222 vaccination. The origin of the receptors is an adult in good health.

This chain joins TRBV6-5 and TRBJ2-3; D unclear. The CDR3 runs 15 residues. The germline gives CDR1 MNHEY, CDR2 SVGAGI. V lost 6 bases, J lost 0 bases, and 13 bases lay in between. In nucleotides, the CDR3 is TGTGCCAGCAGCGTAGCAGGCCATAGCACAGATACGCAGTATTTT. Its protein product is CASSVAGHSTDTQYF.

The rearrangement joins TRBV5-1 to TRBJ2-7, with 9 positions matching TRBD1. This CDR3 region has 15 residues. In germline, CDR1 is SGHRS, CDR2 YFSETQ. J was trimmed by 6 bases and V by 2 bases; bases with no gene match: 9. CDR3 DNA: TGCGCCAGCAGCTTTACAGGGGGCCGATCGGGCGAGCAGTACTTC. It is translated as CASSFTGGRSGEQYF.

This clone is medium-sized (0.01 to 0.1%) in the sample. The J gene is TRBJ2-1, the V gene TRBV25-1, with D perhaps TRBD2 (6 bases). Trimming shortened V by 3 bases and J by 5 bases, and 14 bases separated the two germline ends. The CDR3 totals 15 residues. Germline V gene data show CDR1 as MGHDK and CDR2 as SYGVNS. CDR3 residues: CASSDLAGSDNEQFF. The CDR3 bases are TGTGCCAGCAGTGACCTCGCGGGATCCGACAATGAGCAGTTCTTC.

This chain connects TRBV10-3 to TRBJ2-2; D is perhaps TRBD2 (6 bases). The germline V and J ends were trimmed by 7 bases and 0 bases, with 9 bases remaining between them. The germline V gene encodes CDR1 ENHRY and CDR2 SYGVKD. This CDR3 has 14 amino acids. CDR3 sequence: CAITGGTNTGELFF. CDR3 DNA: TGTGCCATCACTGGCGGGACGAACACCGGGGAGCTGTTTTTT.

This chain joins TRBV27 and TRBJ1-4; D is unresolved. Per the germline V gene, CDR1 is MNHEY and CDR2 is SMNVEV (reference sequence). Trimming left V 6 bases short and J 7 bases short, with 18 bases between. The CDR3 length is 15 residues. The CDR3 loop is CASSLSSGLGEKLFF. In DNA, the CDR3 is TGTGCCAGCAGCCTCTCCTCGGGTTTAGGTGAAAAACTGTTTTTT.

Only one count was recorded for this clone. V usage is TRBV11-2 and J usage is TRBJ2-7; D is undetermined. The CDR3 spans 14 residues. Trimming took 0 bases from V and 5 from J, leaving 11 bases between them. CDR1 and CDR2 from the germline V gene are SGHAT and FQNNGV. The CDR3 protein is CASSLDLRVHEQYF. CDR3 nucleotides: TGTGCCAGCAGCTTAGATCTAAGGGTCCACGAGCAGTACTTC. The full variable domain, in which reference TRBV11-2 and TRBJ2-7 provide the parts outside the CDR3, is EAGVAQSPRYKIIEKRQSVAFWCNPISGHATLYWYQQILGQGPKLLIQFQNNGVVDDSQLPKDRFSAERLKGVDSTLKIQPAKLEDSAVYLCASSLDLRVHEQYFGPGTRLTVT.

This clone was seen just once. V and J are TRBV5-4 and TRBJ2-2; the match to TRBD1 covers 9 bases. Losses at the gene ends were 3 bases for V and 3 bases for J; bases not matched to a gene: 6. Germline V gene lookup returns CDR1 SGHNT and CDR2 YYREEE (reference sequence). The CDR3 has 16 residues. CDR3 nucleotide sequence: TGTGCCAGCAGCTCCCGACAGGGGGGTGACACCGGGGAGCTGTTTTTT. Protein sequence: CASSSRQGGDTGELFF.

The CDR3 protein is CASSFRQGIDYGYTF. CDR3 nucleotides: TGTGCCAGTAGTTTCAGACAGGGGATAGACTATGGCTACACCTTC. The V and J genes are TRBV19 and TRBJ1-2; 8 bases agree with TRBD1. Germline trimming cut 5 bases from V and 3 bases from J; bases unmatched to any gene: 8. Germline V gene data show CDR1 as LNHDA and CDR2 as SQIVND (reference sequence). CDR3 size: 15 residues.

The V gene is TRBV12-3 or TRBV12-4, the J gene TRBJ2-5; D is undetermined. The V gene lost 2 bases and the J gene lost 5 bases, with 9 bases spanning the gap. The CDR3 covers 13 residues. The CDR3 loop is CASSLYSGETQYF. The CDR3 DNA follows: TGTGCCAGCAGTTTATACAGTGGCGAGACCCAGTACTTC.

In regard to this clone: The CDR3 does not end in the conserved phenylalanine or tryptophan, so this is likely a read error. The DNA is left out, because the CDR3 cannot be placed on it with certainty; the CDR3 is given as TCRdb lists it. The chain combines TRBV5-1 with TRBJ1-4; TRBD1 is taken as the D call from the table, unchecked against the DNA. Germline V gives CDR1 SGHRS, CDR2 YFSETQ. Counting both end residues, the CDR3 totals 11 amino acids. The CDR3 sequence is CASSCDRGFGL.

The chain couples TRBV5-5 to TRBJ2-7; 9 bases map to TRBD1. Germline assignment: CDR1 SGHKS and CDR2 YYEKEE (reference sequence). J lost 3 bases, V lost 6 bases, and 13 bases had no gene match. The CDR3 loop spans 16 amino acids. In DNA, the CDR3 is TGTGCCAGCAACTACCTTCGCGGACAGGGGAACTACGAGCAGTACTTC. It specifies CASNYLRGQGNYEQYF. Full variable domain (outside the CDR3, taken from reference TRBV5-5 and TRBJ2-7): DAGVTQSPTHLIKTRGQQVTLRCSPISGHKSVSWYQQVLGQGPQFIFQYYEKEERGRGNFPDRFSARQFPNYSSELNVNALLLGDSALYLCASNYLRGQGNYEQYFGPGTRLTVT.

The genes are TRBV5-1 and TRBJ1-1; D unresolved. CDR1 is SGHRS, CDR2 YFSETQ, per germline. Trimming removed 4 bases from V and 3 bases from J, with 10 bases in between. The CDR3 has 13 amino acids. The CDR3, as DNA: TGCGCCAGCAGCGGATTCGGGGACACTGAAGCTTTCTTT. It specifies CASSGFGDTEAFF.

The table lists this clone with a count of one. The chain uses TRBV5-1 and TRBJ2-1; 8 nucleotides align to TRBD1. Germline V gene lookup returns CDR1 SGHRS and CDR2 YFSETQ. Germline trimming cut 1 base from V and 6 bases from J; bases unmatched to any gene: 3. This CDR3 has 14 amino acids. CDR3 sequence (DNA): TGCGCCAGCAGCTTGCAGGGGGCGATCAATGAGCAGTTCTTC. Translation gives CASSLQGAINEQFF.

This chain links TRBV6-5 with TRBJ1-1; D remains ambiguous. The germline V and J ends were trimmed by 2 bases and 3 bases, with 4 bases remaining between them. The germline V gene has CDR1 MNHEY and CDR2 SVGAGI. The length of the CDR3 is 12 residues. The CDR3 nucleotides are TGTGCCAGCAGTTACGGGCACACTGAAGCTTTCTTT. Translated: CASSYGHTEAFF.

This clone was seen once. This chain uses TRBV2 with TRBJ1-6; D might be TRBD1 (6 bases). Germline V lookup: CDR1 SNHLY, CDR2 FYNNEI. The CDR3 sequence is 16 residues long. Trimming removed 1 base at V and 7 bases at J, with 14 bases between. The CDR3 is CASSEDRVGLNSPLHF. DNA for the CDR3: TGTGCCAGCAGTGAAGACAGGGTGGGTCTCAATTCACCCCTCCACTTT.

The rearrangement uses TRBV10-3 and TRBJ1-1; a possible D gene is TRBD1 (5 bases). The germline V gene encodes CDR1 ENHRY and CDR2 SYGVKD. V gave up 0 bases and J gave up 5 bases, with 7 bases separating them. CDR3 size: 13 residues. In nucleotides, the CDR3 is TGTGCCATCAGTGAGTCAGAGGGGACTGAAGCTTTCTTT. It specifies CAISESEGTEAFF.

The chain uses TRBV3-1 (or the pseudogene TRBV3-2) and TRBJ1-1, with TRBD1 identical over 7 bases. V trimming: 0 bases; J trimming: 6 bases; junction bases outside the gene matches: 4. Germline V gives CDR1 LGHDT, CDR2 YNNKEL (reference sequence). The CDR3 loop spans 14 amino acids. The CDR3 spells CASSQEVRGAEAFF. The CDR3 DNA follows: TGTGCCAGCAGCCAAGAAGTCAGGGGGGCTGAAGCTTTCTTT.

J is TRBJ2-6 and V is TRBV3-1 (or the pseudogene TRBV3-2); 10 nucleotides match TRBD1. The trim removed 4 bases at V and 3 bases at J, leaving 6 bases unmatched. The CDR3 has 17 residues. CDR1 LGHDT and CDR2 YNNKEL come from the germline V gene (reference sequence). CDR3 in DNA: TGTGCCAGCAGCCCGAGGACAGGGGGATTTGGGGCCAACGTCCTGACTTTC. Protein sequence: CASSPRTGGFGANVLTF.

The chain uses TRBV9 and TRBJ1-6, with unresolved D. This CDR3 is 14 amino acids long. The germline V gene has CDR1 SGDLS and CDR2 YYNGEE. Between the trimmed V and J ends, which lost 0 bases and 8 bases, there was a span of 9 bases. The CDR3 nucleotides are TGTGCCAGCAGCGTAGGGGTTGGGGATTCACCCCTCCACTTT. This encodes CASSVGVGDSPLHF.

V gene TRBV29-1 combines with J gene TRBJ2-7; tentatively, D is TRBD2 (7 bases). This CDR3 is built from 13 residues. Germline CDR1 SQVTM, CDR2 ANQGSEA. V shed 3 bases and J shed 2 bases, with 11 bases lying between them. The DNA of the CDR3 is TGCAGCGTTGAGGGGAGGGGGACCTACGAGCAGTACTTC. Its protein is CSVEGRGTYEQYF.